A single T cell receptor (beta chain) is shown here with its context. Its target antigen remains unknown. Base-call qualities are not available, and no considerably larger clone is one nucleotide away. Collaborating institutions collected whole blood in K2EDTA tubes following their own protocols. For TCRbeta analysis, collaborators shipped samples as frozen whole blood, isolated PBMCs, or DNA extracted from either of those sample types. The immunoSEQ Assay, a bias-controlled multiplex PCR, was used to amplify TCRbeta CDR3 regions from genomic DNA. From the authors' description of their analysis: Nucleated cell counts per sample were estimated from amplification of reference gene primers within the assay. Sequence reads were collapsed and filtered to measure the absolute abundance of every unique TCRbeta CDR3 rearrangement. For each sample, productive Simpson clonality was calculated as the square root of Simpson's diversity index across productive rearrangements. Drawn from immuneACCESS, this table holds only the in-frame rearrangements with V and J called that TCRdb kept. Clones are partly lost; checked studies trace under half to an unresolved V gene and leave the rest unexplained. The DNA was the basis for D and trimming; V, J and clone size are from that table. The sample profile shows roughly 55,000 clones; approximately 80% of them were found once. Roughly 9.7% of the sample comes from the top ten.

Trimming takes 4 bases from V and 8 bases from J, and the germline ends sit 20 bases apart. The CDR3, from cysteine to phenylalanine, totals 15 residues. CDR3 DNA only is kept here, 45 bases in frame from base 1. In the germline V gene, CDR1 corresponds to MNHEY and CDR2 to SVGAGI. This sample is drawn from a study of blood T cell repertoires in COVID-19 (dated by TCRdb to about 2020). About the investigation overall: Collaborator samples came from the United States, Italy and Spain and covered acute and convalescent phases of COVID-19. The prospective study material was composed of cDNA or gDNA derived from T cells, B-cell-depleted T cells, or PBMCs. Deeply sampled blood TCRbeta repertoires from subjects exposed to, actively infected with, or recovered from COVID-19 were included in the dataset. The repertoires were released in a freely available public database meant as a resource for research on the immune response to SARS-CoV-2. Samples came from the ongoing ImmuneRACE study (first 160 participants) plus 1,254 subjects from 6 global collaborators. Nearly every sample came with metadata listing a de-identified subject ID, COVID-19 status, age in years and sex. Where available, HLA class I and class II types were obtained from metadata supplied by the sample provider rather than from assay-based typing. What the research found in general, with its limitations: The amount of clinical and demographic metadata varied by source and participant and was provided uncurated.

The V gene is TRBV6-5 and the J gene is TRBJ1-1; the D gene cannot be named for sure. The sequenced sample consisted of peripheral blood. The TCR sequence derives from a human donor in a cohort sampled during active COVID-19. The bases are TGTGCCAGCAGTTTCACTAGGACCTTCCTGGAGGAAGCTTTCTTT. The encoded protein is CASSFTRTFLEEAFF.